The sequence of this T cell receptor beta chain was determined in a study of PD-L1 blockade in urothelial cancer (dated by TCRdb to 2016 to 2017). Background on the whole study: All patients started therapy in about 2014 and received atezolizumab 1,200 mg intravenously every 3 weeks. About 90% of the roughly 30 patients were identified as males with urothelial cancer of bladder origin, and a prior smoking history was reported by 18 of 29 patients. Durable clinical benefit was defined as progression-free survival longer than 6 months, and TCR features were also tested against progression-free and overall survival. Pretreatment blood TCR-seq was available for under 35 patients, at least one posttreatment blood collection was obtained for about 24 patients, and tumor TCR-seq was available for about 24 patients. In the same patients, whole exome sequencing and RNA sequencing of pretreatment tumors were performed in addition to TCR sequencing. Durable clinical benefit was achieved by nine patients and was not achieved by 20 patients. Blood samples yielded a median of around 150,000 T cells and roughly 83,000 unique TCRs, with median clonality around 0.084. An exploratory multi-omic analysis was conducted of the somatic, immune and clinical correlates of response to PD-L1 blockade with atezolizumab in urothelial cancer. Blood samples were analyzed at two time points: 3 weeks after treatment start (second dose) and 6 weeks after treatment start. Pretreatment tumor samples, along with matched peripheral blood collected serially before and after atezolizumab treatment, underwent TCR sequencing. An ECOG performance status of 0 or 1 was recorded for the patients, and 0 to 3 prior chemotherapy regimens had been received by the patients.

Synthetic TCR analog templates were spiked into each PCR so that absolute template abundance could be estimated from read counts. TCRbeta CDR3 regions were amplified from genomic DNA with bias-controlled V and J gene primers using the immunoSEQ assay. Sequencing of rearranged TCRbeta segments was performed at approximately 20X coverage. For the original study's pipeline: Clustering was used to correct sequencing errors, and CDR3s were annotated against IMGT to assign V, D and J genes. Downstream analyses used only productive TCRbeta rearrangements and left out out-of-frame or stop-codon sequences. Clonality was calculated as one minus the Shannon entropy normalized by the log of the number of unique productive sequences. Fisher's exact test with Benjamini-Hochberg correction, using a cutoff of adjusted p below 0.01, was how clones that differed between time points or between blood and tumor were identified. The source is immuneACCESS, and TCRdb retained only in-frame sequences with V and J called. Part of the clones is not carried over; for the studies checked, unresolved V genes explain less than half of this, and the remainder is unexplained. The D gene and trimming were derived from the DNA, and the V and J assignments and clone size from that table. This sample is represented by around 68,000 clones; more than 80% of them were singletons. The leading ten clones occupy around 1.7% of the sample.

According to the study, the label for this sample's time point signals: pretreatment peripheral blood. The cohort comprised nearly 30 patients with locally advanced or metastatic urothelial carcinoma treated at Memorial Sloan Kettering on a trial protocol. Peripheral blood mononuclear cells were collected from each patient pretreatment and during treatment, giving between 1 and 8 total time points per patient. The Qiagen DNeasy Blood extraction kit was used to purify genomic DNA from total PBMCs and tumor samples. Collected pretreatment and during treatment, PBMCs were isolated and stored as previously described. The junction carries 18 bases between V and J, which are trimmed by 5 bases and 8 bases respectively. From a lookup of the germline V gene, CDR1 and CDR2 are ENHRY and SYGVKD. Including the terminal cysteine and phenylalanine, the CDR3 comprises 15 residues. Only CDR3 DNA is held: 45 bases, read in frame from base 1.

Study-wide conclusions, independent of this receptor: Patients with durable benefit showed greater expansion of tumor-associated TCR clones in peripheral blood 3 weeks after starting treatment (n ≈ 22, p = 0.022). A pretreatment peripheral blood TCR clonality below the median was linked to improved progression-free and overall survival. Small sample size (n ≈ 28) and many exploratory analyses mean the results are intended to be hypothesis-generating.

As to this clone: Its antigen is currently not known. Base qualities are missing; no much larger clone stands one base away.

Sequencing was performed on PBMCs, taken around atezolizumab (anti-PD-L1) treatment. The receptor chain draws on TRBV10-3 and TRBJ1-4, with TRBD1 tentatively as D gene (5 bases match). This receptor was taken from a man between 65 and 85 years old with urothelial cancer. The DNA sequence is as follows: TGTGCCATCAGTCGTGGAACAGGTCAAGGCGAAAAACTGTTTTTT. Its amino acids are CAISRGTGQGEKLFF.